Sequencing of this T cell receptor (beta chain) was carried out in a study of vaccination and CD4 T cells after COVID-19. At the level of the study: Median time from COVID diagnosis to post-COVID sampling was over 85 days (35 to 161). Typically, post-vaccine samples were obtained a median about 70 days after dose two, within a range of 14 to 241. Overlapping SARS-CoV-2, HCoV-NL63, HCoV-OC43 and HCoV-229E spike peptides were used to stimulate cells.

The CDR3 extends over 16 amino acids. Germline-derived CDR1 and CDR2 are SGHVS and FQNEAQ. V was shortened by 5 bases and J by 2 bases, with 15 bases between the two germline ends. The treatment is: 10-day PBMC culture with coronavirus spike peptide pools or control peptides (ViraFEST assay). CD4+ T cells that had been cultured provided DNA sequenced with the Oncomine TCR Beta short-read assay. TCRdb itself ran the PCR reads through MiXCR, one entry per CDR3 protein. The data show just over 20,000 distinct CDR3 sequences, with under 75% seen just once and 8.5% to 10% held by the top ten. This clonotype was detected only a few times. Its antigen is not known.

The V call is TRBV7-8, the J call TRBJ2-2; the D is unclear. Source material: CD4+ T cells from blood, cultured in vitro. The source is a human donor who had recovered from COVID-19. The CDR3 DNA sequence: TGTGCCAGCAGCCCCCGTTCGGGCGCCAACACCGGGGAGCTGTTTTTT. This gives the protein CASSPRSGANTGELFF.